Each of the 28 T cell receptor beta chains below was sequenced from the same sample in a study of T cells in Graves' hyperthyroidism and ophthalmopathy. What was amplified from RNA transcripts were TCR beta CDR3 regions. Initially, a first-round RT-PCR of the TCR CDR3 employed the HTBI primer set. TCRdb re-called the multiplex PCR reads through MiXCR, storing one row per CDR3 protein. The data contain under 350,000 distinct CDR3 sequences, roughly an eighth of them singletons. The sequenced sample consisted of blood. Receptors were obtained from a middle-aged woman with Graves' ophthalmopathy.

There are many counts of this clonotype. This chain links TRBV2 with TRBJ2-2; 8 positions agree with TRBD2. V was clipped by 7 bases and J by 3 bases; unmatched bases: 7. The germline CDR1 and CDR2 sequences are SNHLY and FYNNEI. The CDR3 consists of 15 residues. CDR3 DNA sequence: TGTGCCAGCACCGCCGCGGGGGGTCACACCGGGGAGCTGTTTTTT. It yields the protein CASTAAGGHTGELFF.

In its sample, this clonotype was seen many times. V usage is TRBV5-1 and J usage is TRBJ2-3; D may be TRBD1 (6 bases). Germline V CDR1 and CDR2: SGHRS, YFSETQ. The CDR3 sequence is 14 residues long. V gave up 2 bases and J gave up 2 bases, with 9 bases separating them. CDR3 amino acids: CASSFRQVTDTQYF. CDR3 bases: TGCGCCAGCAGCTTTCGACAGGTCACAGATACGCAGTATTTT.

This clonotype has a handful of counts. The V and J genes are TRBV12-3 or TRBV12-4 and TRBJ2-7, with D perhaps assigned TRBD1 or TRBD2 (5 bases each). V lost 3 bases and J 4 bases, leaving 16 bases between the germline ends. This CDR3 is 15 amino acids long. CDR3 DNA sequence: TGTGCCAGCAGTTTCTCGACAGTTCAGCGGTACGAGCAGTACTTC. This sequence encodes CASSFSTVQRYEQYF.

This clonotype was seen many times. The genes are TRBV2 and TRBJ2-1; a weak D match, TRBD2 (6 bases). The V end lost 6 bases, the J end lost 2 bases, and 14 bases lay between the germline ends. Germline V gene data show CDR1 as SNHLY and CDR2 as FYNNEI. This CDR3 comprises 15 residues. CDR3 region: CASRGTGLTYNEQFF. CDR3 bases: TGTGCCAGCAGGGGGACGGGACTCACCTACAATGAGCAGTTCTTC.

This clonotype was counted only a few times. The chain employs TRBV11-2 and TRBJ1-2; D gene unclear. CDR3 length: 13 residues. CDR1 and CDR2 from the germline V gene are SGHAT and FQNNGV. Trimming shortened V by 0 bases and J by 8 bases, and 10 bases separated the two germline ends. The CDR3 DNA reads as TGTGCCAGCAGCTTAGATTTCGTCTCGGGCTACACCTTC. Translation: CASSLDFVSGYTF.

This clonotype was recorded many times. The chain recombines TRBV20-1 with TRBJ2-3, with D perhaps matching TRBD2 (5 bases). Per the germline V gene, CDR1 is DFQATT and CDR2 is SNEGSKA (reference sequence). CDR3 length: 14 residues. V lost 7 bases and J 3 bases, leaving 17 bases between the germline ends. The CDR3 region is CSVEEGGRTDTQYF. The CDR3 region has the DNA TGCAGTGTAGAGGAAGGAGGTCGTACAGATACGCAGTATTTT.

This chain connects TRBV11-3 to TRBJ2-2; the match to TRBD2 covers 12 bases. Per germline, CDR1 SGHNT and CDR2 YENEEA. This CDR3 region has 15 residues. Germline trimming cut 7 bases from V and 7 bases from J; bases unmatched to any gene: 7. This CDR3 is CASNATSGGGGELFF. The CDR3 region has the DNA TGTGCCAGCAACGCGACTAGCGGGGGAGGCGGGGAGCTGTTTTTT.

This clonotype has a count of ten or more. The chain carries TRBV2 and TRBJ1-5, with D maybe TRBD1 (6 bases). The CDR3 is 14 amino acids. V was trimmed by 4 bases and J by 6 bases, leaving 13 bases between them. Germline lookup yields CDR1 SNHLY and CDR2 FYNNEI. CDR3: CASSGMGGLQPQHF. CDR3 nucleotides: TGTGCCAGCAGTGGAATGGGGGGGCTTCAGCCCCAGCATTTT. Full variable domain (remainder filled in from reference TRBV2 and TRBJ1-5): EPEVTQTPSHQVTQMGQEVILRCVPISNHLYFYWYRQILGQKVEFLVSFYNNEISEKSEIFDDQFSVERPDGSNFTLKIRSTKLEDSAMYFCASSGMGGLQPQHFGDGTRLSIL.

This clonotype was counted between two and nine times. This sequence joins TRBV28 and TRBJ2-5; 9 bases match TRBD2. The CDR3 consists of 17 residues. J was trimmed by 1 base and V by 3 bases; bases with no gene match: 9. Germline V lookup: CDR1 MDHEN, CDR2 SYDVKM. This chain's CDR3 is CASSLDAAAGGQETQYF. The CDR3 nucleotides are TGTGCCAGCAGTTTGGACGCCGCAGCGGGAGGCCAAGAGACCCAGTACTTC.

This clonotype has at least ten counts. The V and J genes are TRBV7-8 and TRBJ2-7, with TRBD1 matching over 8 bases. V was pared by 3 bases and J by 8 bases, with 15 bases of the junction left unmatched. Germline V gene sequence: CDR1 SGHVS, CDR2 FQNEAQ. The CDR3 length is 16 residues. This CDR3 reads CASSFTRQGKGLKQYF. The CDR3 DNA is TGTGCCAGCAGCTTCACACGACAGGGGAAGGGCCTGAAGCAGTACTTC.

This clonotype was observed at least ten times. The chain uses TRBV6-1 and TRBJ2-1; D call uncertain. CDR3 size: 13 residues. CDR1 MNHNS and CDR2 SASEGT come from the germline V gene. Trimming removed 3 bases from V and 8 bases from J, with 11 bases in between. The CDR3 region is CASSDKGFDEQFF. Written as DNA, the CDR3 is TGTGCCAGCAGTGATAAAGGATTCGATGAGCAGTTCTTC.

This clonotype was seen a single time. J is TRBJ2-2 and V is TRBV5-5; 7 nucleotides line up with TRBD1. J gave up 1 base and V 1 base, and 7 bases lay outside the gene matches. CDR1 is SGHKS and CDR2 is YYEKEE in the germline V gene (reference sequence). This CDR3 is 17 amino acids long. CDR3 residues: CASSLTGTAMNTGELFF. The DNA for the CDR3 is TGTGCCAGCAGCTTGACCGGGACAGCGATGAACACCGGGGAGCTGTTTTTT.

The sample holds many counts of this clonotype. The rearrangement links TRBV29-1 to TRBJ1-1, with D possibly being TRBD1 (6 bases). The CDR3 consists of 12 residues. Germline CDR1 SQVTM, CDR2 ANQGSEA. Trimming stripped 7 bases from V and 8 bases from J, with 17 bases between. The CDR3 loop reads CSAAPGGHEAFF. The DNA for the CDR3 is TGCAGCGCCGCCCCGGGGGGGCACGAAGCTTTCTTT.

V and J are TRBV10-3 and TRBJ2-3, with D hard to call. The germline CDR1 and CDR2 sequences are ENHRY and SYGVKD. The V end lost 10 bases, the J end lost 3 bases, and 11 bases lay between the germline ends. CDR3 length: 12 amino acids. The CDR3 protein is CATQTPTDTQYF. Written as DNA, the CDR3 is TGTGCCACGCAGACCCCTACAGATACGCAGTATTTT.

The sample holds many counts of this clonotype. The rearrangement links TRBV2 to TRBJ2-7; D might be TRBD2 (6 bases). Germline loops: CDR1 SNHLY, CDR2 FYNNEI. Trimming left V 3 bases short and J 0 bases short, with 9 bases between. The CDR3 runs 14 residues. In nucleotides, the CDR3 is TGTGCCAGCAGTGAGGAGGGACGCTCCTACGAGCAGTACTTC. This sequence encodes CASSEEGRSYEQYF.

There are many counts of this clonotype. V usage is TRBV12-3 or TRBV12-4 and J usage is TRBJ1-4; perhaps TRBD1 as D (6 bases). Trimming removed 4 bases at V and 3 bases at J, with 9 bases between. The CDR3 consists of 14 residues. The CDR3 sequence is CASSSGVPNEKLFF. DNA of the CDR3: TGTGCCAGCAGTTCAGGGGTACCTAATGAAAAACTGTTTTTT.

This sequence joins TRBV3-1 and TRBJ1-1; possibly TRBD1 for D (5 bases). The CDR3 is 15 amino acids. CDR1 is LGHDT and CDR2 is YNNKEL in the germline V gene (reference sequence). With 5 bases removed from V and 4 bases from J, the gap between germline ends came to 17 bases. CDR3 DNA: TGTGCCAGCAGCTCCAATACAGGCGGGAGCACTGAAGCTTTCTTT. Translating gives CASSSNTGGSTEAFF.

This clonotype was seen repeatedly, ten times or more. V and J are TRBV27 and TRBJ2-2; no clear D gene. Germline CDR1 is MNHEY and CDR2 is SMNVEV (reference sequence). The CDR3 totals 14 residues. V was cut by 1 base and J by 6 bases, with 9 bases left in between. This chain's CDR3 is CASSLLGSAGELFF. The DNA for the CDR3 is TGTGCCAGCAGTTTATTGGGCAGTGCCGGGGAGCTGTTTTTT.

There are many counts of this clonotype. V and J are TRBV19 and TRBJ1-2; 7 nucleotides agree with TRBD1. This CDR3 region has 14 residues. Trimming at V came to 6 bases and at J to 5 bases, leaving 9 bases not matched to a gene. CDR1 and CDR2 (germline): LNHDA, SQIVND (reference sequence). CDR3 nucleotides: TGTGCCAGTAGCCGAGGGGGCAGTCGGTATGGCTACACCTTC. It codes for CASSRGGSRYGYTF. The complete variable domain, with remaining parts taken from reference TRBV19 and TRBJ1-2, reads DGGITQSPKYLFRKEGQNVTLSCEQNLNHDAMYWYRQDPGQGLRLIYYSQIVNDFQKGDIAEGYSVSREKKESFPLTVTSAQKNPTAFYLCASSRGGSRYGYTFGSGTRLTVV.

This clonotype was counted at least ten times. The V gene is TRBV7-2, the J gene TRBJ2-2; possible D gene TRBD1, 6 bases. This CDR3 spans 17 amino acids. Trimming cost V 5 bases and J 6 bases, with 22 bases left between them. In germline, CDR1 is SGHTA, CDR2 FQGNSA. The CDR3 protein is CASSQQGRARGAGELFF. The CDR3 DNA is TGTGCCAGCAGCCAGCAGGGGCGGGCCAGAGGAGCCGGGGAGCTGTTTTTT.

In this sample, this clonotype turned up a few times. This chain connects TRBV20-1 to TRBJ2-1, with a weak D call TRBD1 (5 bases). CDR1 is DFQATT, CDR2 SNEGSKA, per germline (reference sequence). The V end was cut by 4 bases, the J end by 5 bases, with 15 bases between. The CDR3 length is 14 residues. CDR3 protein: CSAKLTETNNEQFF. The CDR3 bases are TGCAGTGCTAAGTTGACAGAAACGAACAATGAGCAGTTCTTC.

This clonotype was seen repeatedly, ten times or more. The rearrangement uses TRBV4-1 and TRBJ1-5; D gene uncertain. The CDR3 is 14 residues long. Trimming cost V 4 bases and J 7 bases, with 14 bases left between them. Germline assignment: CDR1 MGHRA and CDR2 YSYEKL. The CDR3 protein is CASSPNAGRQPQHF. CDR3 in DNA: TGCGCCAGCAGCCCCAACGCAGGCCGGCAGCCCCAGCATTTT.

The chain uses TRBV2 and TRBJ1-2; 8 nucleotides match TRBD1. This CDR3 comprises 11 residues. Trimming at V came to 5 bases and at J to 8 bases, leaving 1 base not matched to a gene. Looked up from germline, CDR1 is SNHLY and CDR2 is FYNNEI. The CDR3: CASSSGGGYTF. The CDR3 coding sequence is TGTGCCAGCAGTTCAGGGGGCGGCTACACCTTC.

This clonotype came up many times. This sequence joins TRBV14 and TRBJ2-5; D might be TRBD1 (6 bases). Germline V gives CDR1 SGHDN, CDR2 FVKESK. The ends were cut back, 4 bases at V and 5 bases at J, with 20 bases in the middle. The CDR3 consists of 16 residues. CDR3 amino acids: CASSPNTGLLPETQYF. In DNA form, the CDR3 reads TGTGCCAGCAGCCCAAATACAGGGTTACTTCCGGAGACCCAGTACTTC. Full variable domain (remainder filled in from reference TRBV14 and TRBJ2-5): EAGVTQFPSHSVIEKGQTVTLRCDPISGHDNLYWYRRVMGKEIKFLLHFVKESKQDESGMPNNRFLAERTGGTYSTLKVQPAELEDSGVYFCASSPNTGLLPETQYFGPGTRLLVL.

Turning to this clonotype: A much larger clone differs from this one at a single base, so this may be a read error. V is TRBV18 and J is TRBJ1-1; no firm D call. Germline CDR1 and CDR2: KGHSH and LQKENI. This CDR3 has 13 residues. In DNA, the CDR3 is TGTACCAGCTCACCACGGGAGAACACTGAAGCTTTCTTT. Encoded protein: CTSSPRENTEAFF.

Details on this clonotype: A much larger clone is a single base away; this may be a read error. The J gene is TRBJ1-1, the V gene TRBV7-9, with TRBD1 matching over 7 bases. This CDR3 region has 16 residues. Germline lookup yields CDR1 SEHNR and CDR2 FQNEAQ (reference sequence). The CDR3 loop reads CASSSLGGPTFSEPFF. Written as DNA, the CDR3 is TGTGCCAGCAGCTCTTTAGGGGGCCCAACGTTCTCTGAACCTTTCTTT.

This clonotype was counted at least ten times. V usage is TRBV5-6 and J usage is TRBJ1-1; 7 nucleotides agree with TRBD1. V lost 2 bases and J lost 8; bases outside the gene matches: 3. This CDR3 has 12 residues. The germline V gene encodes CDR1 SGHDT and CDR2 YYEEEE. CDR3 nucleotides: TGTGCCAGCAGCTTCGGACAGGTAGAAGCTTTCTTT. The encoded protein is CASSFGQVEAFF.

This clonotype was observed a few times. The chain uses TRBV5-4 and TRBJ2-1; 12 nucleotides align to TRBD2. V dropped 4 bases and J dropped 0; count of bases not matched to a gene: 5. CDR1 and CDR2 (germline): SGHNT, YYREEE (reference sequence). The CDR3 runs to 17 residues. The CDR3, as DNA: TGTGCCAGCAGCCGGACTAGCGGGGATAGCTCCTACAATGAGCAGTTCTTC. It is translated as CASSRTSGDSSYNEQFF.